This entry concerns a single T cell receptor beta chain. Clones were read by immunoSEQ multiplex PCR, and TCRdb kept only the in-frame ones, dropping some. The sample lists roughly 15,000 clones; roughly 77% were seen once. The sample is drawn from a study of OX40 agonist ivuxolimab in advanced cancers. Turning to the study itself: The patients received agonistic anti-OX40 (CD134) antibody ivuxolimab. Treatment received earlier with anti-PD-1, anti-PD-L1 or anti-CTLA-4 agents was allowed, and approximately 40% had some.

Germline V lookup: CDR1 LNHDA, CDR2 SQIVND (reference sequence). V was clipped by 1 base and J by 6 bases, with 10 bases between them. The CDR3 is 13 residues long. The specimen was CD4+ or CD8+ T cells sorted from blood, collected in a trial of the OX40 agonist ivuxolimab. V and J are TRBV19 and TRBJ2-7, with D possibly TRBD1 on 6 matching bases. The sequence was collected from an adult with an advanced solid tumor such as melanoma, head and neck, liver or kidney cancer. The CDR3 protein is CASSIGTGLEQYF. The CDR3 coding sequence is TGTGCCAGTAGTATAGGTACAGGGCTCGAGCAGTACTTC.